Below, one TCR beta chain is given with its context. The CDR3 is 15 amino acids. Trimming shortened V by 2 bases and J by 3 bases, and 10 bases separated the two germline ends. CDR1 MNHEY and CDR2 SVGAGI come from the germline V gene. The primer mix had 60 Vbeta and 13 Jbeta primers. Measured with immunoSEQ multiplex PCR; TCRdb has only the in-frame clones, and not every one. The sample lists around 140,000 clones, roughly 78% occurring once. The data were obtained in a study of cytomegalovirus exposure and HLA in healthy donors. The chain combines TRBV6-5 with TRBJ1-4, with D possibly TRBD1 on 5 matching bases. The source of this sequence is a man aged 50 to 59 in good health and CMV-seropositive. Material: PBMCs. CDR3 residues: CASSYAGVANEKLFF. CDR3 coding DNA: TGTGCCAGCAGTTACGCGGGGGTTGCTAATGAAAAACTGTTTTTT.